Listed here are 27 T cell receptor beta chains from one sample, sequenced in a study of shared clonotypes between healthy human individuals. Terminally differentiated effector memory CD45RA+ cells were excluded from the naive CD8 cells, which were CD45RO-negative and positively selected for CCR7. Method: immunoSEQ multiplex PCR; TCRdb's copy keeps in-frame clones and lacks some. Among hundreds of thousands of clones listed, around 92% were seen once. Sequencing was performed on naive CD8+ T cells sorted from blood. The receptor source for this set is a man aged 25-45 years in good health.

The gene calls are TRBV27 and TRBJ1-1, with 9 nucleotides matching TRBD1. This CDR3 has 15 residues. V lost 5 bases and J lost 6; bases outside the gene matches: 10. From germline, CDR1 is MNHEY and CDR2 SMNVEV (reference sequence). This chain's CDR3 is CASSPRQGVVAEAFF. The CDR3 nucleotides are TGTGCCAGCAGTCCGCGACAGGGGGTTGTTGCTGAAGCTTTCTTT.

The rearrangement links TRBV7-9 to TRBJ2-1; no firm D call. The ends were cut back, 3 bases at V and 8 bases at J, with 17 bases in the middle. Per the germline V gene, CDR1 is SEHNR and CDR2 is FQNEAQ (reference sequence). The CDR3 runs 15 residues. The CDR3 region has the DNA TGTGCCAGCAGCTTTATTGGTCAGGTAGGCGATGAGCAGTTCTTC. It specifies CASSFIGQVGDEQFF. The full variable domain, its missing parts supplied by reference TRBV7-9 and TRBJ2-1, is DTGVSQNPRHKITKRGQNVTFRCDPISEHNRLYWYRQTLGQGPEFLTYFQNEAQLEKSRLLSDRFSAERPKGSFSTLEIQRTEQGDSAMYLCASSFIGQVGDEQFFGPGTRLTVL.

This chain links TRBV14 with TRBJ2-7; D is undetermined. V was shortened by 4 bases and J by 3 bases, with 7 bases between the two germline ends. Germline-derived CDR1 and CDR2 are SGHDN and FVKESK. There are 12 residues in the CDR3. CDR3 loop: CASSLVVYEQYF. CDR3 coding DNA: TGTGCCAGCAGCCTTGTCGTCTACGAGCAGTACTTC.

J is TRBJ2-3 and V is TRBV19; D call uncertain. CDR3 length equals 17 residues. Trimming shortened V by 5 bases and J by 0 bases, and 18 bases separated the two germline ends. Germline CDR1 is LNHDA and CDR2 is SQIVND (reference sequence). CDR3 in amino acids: CASSALLVPTSTDTQYF. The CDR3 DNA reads TGTGCCAGTAGTGCCCTCCTGGTACCCACTAGCACAGATACGCAGTATTTT. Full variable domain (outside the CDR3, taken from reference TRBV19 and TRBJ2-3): DGGITQSPKYLFRKEGQNVTLSCEQNLNHDAMYWYRQDPGQGLRLIYYSQIVNDFQKGDIAEGYSVSREKKESFPLTVTSAQKNPTAFYLCASSALLVPTSTDTQYFGPGTRLTVL.

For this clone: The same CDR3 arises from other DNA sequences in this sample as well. In nucleotides, the CDR3 is TGTGCCTCCAGCTTAAGCTACGAGCAGTACTTC. Translating gives CASSLSYEQYF. This sequence joins TRBV7-9 and TRBJ2-7, with D hard to call. The CDR3 has 11 residues. In germline, CDR1 is SEHNR, CDR2 FQNEAQ (reference sequence). V shed 11 bases and J shed 3 bases, with 11 bases lying between them. The entire variable domain, with the rest obtained from reference TRBV7-9 and TRBJ2-7, is as follows: DTGVSQNPRHKITKRGQNVTFRCDPISEHNRLYWYRQTLGQGPEFLTYFQNEAQLEKSRLLSDRFSAERPKGSFSTLEIQRTEQGDSAMYLCASSLSYEQYFGPGTRLTVT.

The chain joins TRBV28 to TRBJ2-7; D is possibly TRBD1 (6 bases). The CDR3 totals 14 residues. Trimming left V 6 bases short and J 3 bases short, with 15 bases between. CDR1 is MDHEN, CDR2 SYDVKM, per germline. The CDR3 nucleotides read TGTGCCAGCAGCATCCTCCCGGGACACTACGAGCAGTACTTC. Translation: CASSILPGHYEQYF.

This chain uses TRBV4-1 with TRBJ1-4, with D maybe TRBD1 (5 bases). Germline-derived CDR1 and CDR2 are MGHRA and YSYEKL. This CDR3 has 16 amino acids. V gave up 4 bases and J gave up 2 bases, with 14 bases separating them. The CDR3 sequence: CASSLRRDPTNEKLFF. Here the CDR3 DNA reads TGCGCCAGCAGCCTAAGGCGGGACCCGACTAATGAAAAACTGTTTTTT.

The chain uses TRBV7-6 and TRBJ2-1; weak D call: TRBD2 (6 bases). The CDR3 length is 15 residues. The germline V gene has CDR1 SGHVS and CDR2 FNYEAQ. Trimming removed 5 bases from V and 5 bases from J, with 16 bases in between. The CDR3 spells CASSARAGTDNEQFF. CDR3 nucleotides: TGTGCCAGCAGCGCTCGGGCGGGAACCGACAATGAGCAGTTCTTC.

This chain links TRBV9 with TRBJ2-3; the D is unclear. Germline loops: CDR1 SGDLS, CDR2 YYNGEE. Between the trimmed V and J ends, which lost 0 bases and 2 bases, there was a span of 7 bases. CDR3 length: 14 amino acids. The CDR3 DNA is TGTGCCAGCAGCGTAGGGGTCCTCACAGATACGCAGTATTTT. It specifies CASSVGVLTDTQYF.

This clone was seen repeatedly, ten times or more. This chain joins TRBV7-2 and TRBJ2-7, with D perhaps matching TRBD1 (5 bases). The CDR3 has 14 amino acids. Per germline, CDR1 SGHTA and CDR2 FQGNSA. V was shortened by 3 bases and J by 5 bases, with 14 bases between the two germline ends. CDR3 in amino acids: CASSFTGRRDEQYF. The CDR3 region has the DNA TGTGCCAGCAGCTTCACAGGCCGTCGCGACGAGCAGTACTTC.

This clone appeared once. The CDR3 sequence: CASRPGLAGEYNEQFF. CDR3 coding DNA: TGTGCCAGTAGGCCGGGACTAGCGGGAGAGTACAATGAGCAGTTCTTC. The chain couples TRBV19 to TRBJ2-1; 14 bases map to TRBD2. The V gene end was trimmed by 6 bases and the J gene end by 4 bases; junction bases not matched to a gene: 5. The CDR3 runs to 16 residues. Germline CDR1 and CDR2: LNHDA and SQIVND (reference sequence).

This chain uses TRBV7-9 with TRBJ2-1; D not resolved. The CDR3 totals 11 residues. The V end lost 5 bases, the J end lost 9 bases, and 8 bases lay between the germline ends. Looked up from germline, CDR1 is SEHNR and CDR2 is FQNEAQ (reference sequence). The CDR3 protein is CASSPSGEQFF. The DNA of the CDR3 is TGTGCCAGCAGCCCCTCCGGTGAGCAGTTCTTC.

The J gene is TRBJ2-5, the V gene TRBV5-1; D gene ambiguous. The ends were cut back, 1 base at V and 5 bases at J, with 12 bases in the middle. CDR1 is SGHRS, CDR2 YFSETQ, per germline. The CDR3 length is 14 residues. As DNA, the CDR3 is TGCGCCAGCAGCTTGACTGCGTGGGTGGAGACCCAGTACTTC. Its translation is CASSLTAWVETQYF.

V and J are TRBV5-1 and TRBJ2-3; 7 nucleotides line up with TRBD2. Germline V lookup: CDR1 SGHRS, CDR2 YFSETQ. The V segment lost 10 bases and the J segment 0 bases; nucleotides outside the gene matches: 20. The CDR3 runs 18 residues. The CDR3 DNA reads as TGCGCCGGTCTTCAGACTAGTAGGCTAGCGGAAAGCACAGATACGCAGTATTTT. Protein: CAGLQTSRLAESTDTQYF. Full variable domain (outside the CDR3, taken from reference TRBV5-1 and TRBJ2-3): KAGVTQTPRYLIKTRGQQVTLSCSPISGHRSVSWYQQTPGQGLQFLFEYFSETQRNKGNFPGRFSGRQFSNSRSEMNVSTLELGDSALYLCAGLQTSRLAESTDTQYFGPGTRLTVL.

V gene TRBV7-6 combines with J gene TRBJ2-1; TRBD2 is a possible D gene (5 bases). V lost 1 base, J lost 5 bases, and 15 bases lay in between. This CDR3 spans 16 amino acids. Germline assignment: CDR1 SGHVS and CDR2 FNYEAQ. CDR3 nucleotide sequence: TGTGCCAGCAGCTTAGAGAATGGTGGGAGCGACAATGAGCAGTTCTTC. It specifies CASSLENGGSDNEQFF.

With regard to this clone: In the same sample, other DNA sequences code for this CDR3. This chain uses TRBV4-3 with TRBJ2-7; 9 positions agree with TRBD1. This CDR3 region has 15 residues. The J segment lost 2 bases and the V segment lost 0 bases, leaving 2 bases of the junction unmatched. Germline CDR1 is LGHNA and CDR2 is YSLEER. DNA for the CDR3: TGCGCCAGCAGCCAAGACGGGACAGGGACCTACGAGCAGTACTTC. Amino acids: CASSQDGTGTYEQYF.

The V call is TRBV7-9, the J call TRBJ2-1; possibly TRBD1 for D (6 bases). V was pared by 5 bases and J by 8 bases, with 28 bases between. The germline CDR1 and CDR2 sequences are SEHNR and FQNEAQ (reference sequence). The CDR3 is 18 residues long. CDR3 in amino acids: CASSTIPRPVQGLYEQFF. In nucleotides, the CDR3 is TGTGCCAGCAGCACTATTCCGCGACCGGTGCAGGGGTTGTATGAGCAGTTCTTC.

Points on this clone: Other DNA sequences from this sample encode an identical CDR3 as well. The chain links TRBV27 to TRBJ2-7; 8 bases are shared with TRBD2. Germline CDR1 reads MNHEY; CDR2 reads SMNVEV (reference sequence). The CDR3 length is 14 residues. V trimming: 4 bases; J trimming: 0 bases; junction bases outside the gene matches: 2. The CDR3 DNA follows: TGTGCCAGCAGTTATGCGGGGGGCTCCTACGAGCAGTACTTC. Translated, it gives CASSYAGGSYEQYF.

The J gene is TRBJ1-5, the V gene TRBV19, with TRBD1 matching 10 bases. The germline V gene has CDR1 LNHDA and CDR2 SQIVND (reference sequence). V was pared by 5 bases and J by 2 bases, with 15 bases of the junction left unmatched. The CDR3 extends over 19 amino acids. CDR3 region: CASSAYPGQGMGGNQPQHF. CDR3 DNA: TGTGCCAGTAGTGCCTACCCGGGACAGGGGATGGGAGGCAATCAGCCCCAGCATTTT.

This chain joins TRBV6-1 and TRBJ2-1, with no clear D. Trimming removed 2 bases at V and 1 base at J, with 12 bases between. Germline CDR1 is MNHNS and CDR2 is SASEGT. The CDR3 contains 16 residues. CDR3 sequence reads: CASSESIGRSYNEQFF. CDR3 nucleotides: TGTGCCAGCAGTGAATCAATCGGGCGGTCCTACAATGAGCAGTTCTTC.

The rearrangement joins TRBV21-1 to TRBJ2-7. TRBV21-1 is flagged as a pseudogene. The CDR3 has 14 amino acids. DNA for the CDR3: TGTGCCAGCAGCAGACCCGGGCCGACCTACGAGCAGTACTTC. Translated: CASSRPGPTYEQYF.

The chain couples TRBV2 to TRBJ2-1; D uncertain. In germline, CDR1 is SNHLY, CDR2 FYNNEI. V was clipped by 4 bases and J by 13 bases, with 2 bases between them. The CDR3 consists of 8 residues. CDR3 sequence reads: CASSGQFF. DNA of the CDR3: TGTGCCAGCAGTGGCCAGTTCTTC.

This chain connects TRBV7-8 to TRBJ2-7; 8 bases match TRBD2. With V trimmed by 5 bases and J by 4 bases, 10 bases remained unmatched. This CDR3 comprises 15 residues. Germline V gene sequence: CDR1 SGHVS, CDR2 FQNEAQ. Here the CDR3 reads CASSVHSREEYEQYF. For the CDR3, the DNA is TGTGCCAGCAGCGTCCACTCGCGGGAGGAGTACGAGCAGTACTTC. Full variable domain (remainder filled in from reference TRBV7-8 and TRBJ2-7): GAGVSQSPRYKVAKRGQDVALRCDPISGHVSLFWYQQALGQGPEFLTYFQNEAQLDKSGLPSDRFFAERPEGSVSTLKIQRTQQEDSAVYLCASSVHSREEYEQYFGPGTRLTVT.

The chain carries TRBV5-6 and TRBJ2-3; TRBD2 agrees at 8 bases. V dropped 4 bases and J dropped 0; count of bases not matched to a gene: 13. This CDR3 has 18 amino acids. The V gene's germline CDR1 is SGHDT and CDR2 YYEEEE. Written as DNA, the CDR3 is TGTGCCAGCAGCATCCAGCGGGAGAGGGGCCTGAGCACAGATACGCAGTATTTT. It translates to CASSIQRERGLSTDTQYF.

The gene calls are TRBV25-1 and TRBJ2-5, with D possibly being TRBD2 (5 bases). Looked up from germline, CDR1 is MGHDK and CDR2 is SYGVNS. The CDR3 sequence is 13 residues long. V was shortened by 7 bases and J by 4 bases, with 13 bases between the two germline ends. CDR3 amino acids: CASKDSLRETQYF. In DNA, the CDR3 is TGTGCCAGCAAGGACTCCCTCCGAGAGACCCAGTACTTC.

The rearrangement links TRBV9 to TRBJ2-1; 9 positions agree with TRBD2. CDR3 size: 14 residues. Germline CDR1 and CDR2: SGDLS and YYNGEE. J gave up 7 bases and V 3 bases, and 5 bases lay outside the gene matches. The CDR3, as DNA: TGTGCCAGCAGCGAAGCGGGAGGATGGAATGAGCAGTTCTTC. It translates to CASSEAGGWNEQFF.

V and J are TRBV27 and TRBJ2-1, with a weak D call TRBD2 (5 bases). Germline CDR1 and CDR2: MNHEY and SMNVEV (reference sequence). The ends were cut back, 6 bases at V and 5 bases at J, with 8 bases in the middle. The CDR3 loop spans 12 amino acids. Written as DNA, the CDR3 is TGTGCCAGCAGACGAGGGAACAATGAGCAGTTCTTC. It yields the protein CASRRGNNEQFF.